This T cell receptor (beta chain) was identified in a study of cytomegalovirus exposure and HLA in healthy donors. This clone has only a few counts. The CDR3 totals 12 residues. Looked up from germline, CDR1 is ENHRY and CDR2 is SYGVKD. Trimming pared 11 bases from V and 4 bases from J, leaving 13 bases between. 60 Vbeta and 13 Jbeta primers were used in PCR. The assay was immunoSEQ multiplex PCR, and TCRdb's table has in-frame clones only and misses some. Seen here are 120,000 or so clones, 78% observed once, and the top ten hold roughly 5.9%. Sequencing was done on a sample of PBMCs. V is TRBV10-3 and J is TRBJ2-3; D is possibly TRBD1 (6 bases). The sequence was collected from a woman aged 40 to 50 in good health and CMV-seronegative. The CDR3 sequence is CAARGVADTQYF. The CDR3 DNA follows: TGTGCCGCCAGGGGAGTTGCAGATACGCAGTATTTT.